This T cell receptor (beta chain) was captured in a study of T cell repertoires in cytomegalovirus infection (dated by TCRdb to 2018 to 2020). The study in broad terms: Because public TCR beta signatures pointed to carriage of CMV infection together with the matching HLA type, the HLA type of each donor mattered for the analysis.

The instrument given in TCRdb is Illumina HiSeq 1500. TCRdb itself trimmed the public reads at Q25 with fastp, ran MiXCR and retained productive beta chains. Each record represents a unique CDR3 protein, reported with the most common genes and DNA among its rows. Present in this sample are hundreds of thousands of distinct CDR3 sequences, approximately 25% of which were seen just once. The top ten clonotypes cover less than 10% of the sample. General study outcomes and caveats: The ex vivo response was dominated by HLA-C-restricted CMV-specific TCR beta clonotypes, which also provided the single most frequent clonotype in two of eight donors. In both this cohort and an independent cohort of some 350 donors, the cumulative frequency of public TCR beta family members distinguished carriers of CMV infection plus the relevant HLA type.

As concerns this clonotype: The specificity of this receptor is unknown. No much larger clonotype is one base removed from it; base qualities were not supplied.

From the cysteine up to the phenylalanine, the CDR3 has a length of 14 residues. Only the CDR3 DNA is retained, 42 bases long and in frame from the first base. CDR1 and CDR2 are read off the germline V gene (reference sequence) as PRHDT and FYEKMQ. The trim is 8 bases for V and 0 bases for J, with a gap of 13 bases between the germline ends. Sequencing was done on a sample of CD8+ T cells from PBMCs. This clonotype originated in a human donor in good health (CMV status not recorded). Some clones in this sample may be carry-over from other donors' samples. The rearranged segments are TRBV13 and TRBJ1-1; the D segment could be TRBD1, given 5 matching bases. The base sequence is TGTGCCAGCTTGGACGGGGGTATGAACACTGAAGCTTTCTTT. This encodes CASLDGGMNTEAFF.